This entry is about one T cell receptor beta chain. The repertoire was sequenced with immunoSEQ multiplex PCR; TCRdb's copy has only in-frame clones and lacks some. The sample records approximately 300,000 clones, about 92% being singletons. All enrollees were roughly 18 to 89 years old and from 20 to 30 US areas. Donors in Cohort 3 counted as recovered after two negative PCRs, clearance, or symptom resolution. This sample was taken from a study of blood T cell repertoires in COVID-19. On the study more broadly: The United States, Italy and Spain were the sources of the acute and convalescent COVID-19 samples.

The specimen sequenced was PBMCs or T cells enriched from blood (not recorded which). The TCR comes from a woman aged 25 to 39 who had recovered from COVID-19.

In DNA form, the CDR3 reads TGTGCCAGCAGTTTAGAGACTAGCGGGATTGGCGAGCAGTTCTTC. It translates to CASSLETSGIGEQFF. V is TRBV28 and J is TRBJ2-1; 11 bases agree with TRBD2. V shed 2 bases, J shed 10 bases, and the junction held 7 bases outside the gene matches. The CDR3 contains 15 residues. The V gene's germline CDR1 is MDHEN and CDR2 SYDVKM.